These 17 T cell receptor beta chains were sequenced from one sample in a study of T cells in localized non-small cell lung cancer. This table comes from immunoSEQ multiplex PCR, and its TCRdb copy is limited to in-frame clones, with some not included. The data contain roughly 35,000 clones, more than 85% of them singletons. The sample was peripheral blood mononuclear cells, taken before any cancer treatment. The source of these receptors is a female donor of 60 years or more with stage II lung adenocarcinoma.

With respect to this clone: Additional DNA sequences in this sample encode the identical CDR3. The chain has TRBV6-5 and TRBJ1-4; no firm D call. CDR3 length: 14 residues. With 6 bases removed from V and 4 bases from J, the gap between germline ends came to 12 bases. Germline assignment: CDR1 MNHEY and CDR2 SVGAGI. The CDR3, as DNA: TGTGCCAGCAGAGGCAGGTTCCTTAATGAAAAACTGTTTTTT. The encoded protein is CASRGRFLNEKLFF.

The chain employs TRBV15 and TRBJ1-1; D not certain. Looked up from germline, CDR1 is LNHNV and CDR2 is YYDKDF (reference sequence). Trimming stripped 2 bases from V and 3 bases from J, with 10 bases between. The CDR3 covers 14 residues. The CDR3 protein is CATSRSPGDTEAFF. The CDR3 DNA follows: TGTGCCACCAGCAGATCCCCCGGGGACACTGAAGCTTTCTTT.

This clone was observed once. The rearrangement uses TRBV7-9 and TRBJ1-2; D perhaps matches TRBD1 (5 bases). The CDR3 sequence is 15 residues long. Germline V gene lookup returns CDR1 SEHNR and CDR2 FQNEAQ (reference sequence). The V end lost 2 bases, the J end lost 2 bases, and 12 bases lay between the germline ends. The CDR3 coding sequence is TGTGCCAGCAGCTTATCAGGGACGATAAACTATGGCTACACCTTC. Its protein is CASSLSGTINYGYTF. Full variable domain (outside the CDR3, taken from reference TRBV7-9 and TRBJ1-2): DTGVSQNPRHKITKRGQNVTFRCDPISEHNRLYWYRQTLGQGPEFLTYFQNEAQLEKSRLLSDRFSAERPKGSFSTLEIQRTEQGDSAMYLCASSLSGTINYGYTFGSGTRLTVV.

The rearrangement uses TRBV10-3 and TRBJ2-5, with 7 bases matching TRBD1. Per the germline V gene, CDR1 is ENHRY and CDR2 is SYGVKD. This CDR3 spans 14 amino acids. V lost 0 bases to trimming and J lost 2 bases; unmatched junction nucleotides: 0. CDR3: CAISESGQQETQYF. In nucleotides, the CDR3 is TGTGCCATCAGTGAGTCGGGACAGCAAGAGACCCAGTACTTC.

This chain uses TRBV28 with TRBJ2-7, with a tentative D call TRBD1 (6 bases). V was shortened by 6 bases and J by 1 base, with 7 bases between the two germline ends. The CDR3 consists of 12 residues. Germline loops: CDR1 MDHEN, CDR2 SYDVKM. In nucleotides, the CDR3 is TGTGCCAGCAGAACAGGGTCCTACGAGCAGTACTTC. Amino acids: CASRTGSYEQYF.

CDR3: CASSLAVVNEQFF. The DNA for the CDR3 is TGTGCCAGCAGCTTAGCTGTAGTCAATGAGCAGTTCTTC. The chain couples TRBV7-9 to TRBJ2-1; D is ambiguous. V was pared by 0 bases and J by 6 bases, with 6 bases between. This CDR3 comprises 13 residues. CDR1 and CDR2 from the germline V gene are SEHNR and FQNEAQ (reference sequence).

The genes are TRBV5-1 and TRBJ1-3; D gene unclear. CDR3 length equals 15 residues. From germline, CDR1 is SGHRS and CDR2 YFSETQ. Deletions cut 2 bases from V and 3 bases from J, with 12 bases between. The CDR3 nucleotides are TGCGCCAGCAGCTTTGCAGGAGTGGATGGAAACACCATATATTTT. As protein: CASSFAGVDGNTIYF.

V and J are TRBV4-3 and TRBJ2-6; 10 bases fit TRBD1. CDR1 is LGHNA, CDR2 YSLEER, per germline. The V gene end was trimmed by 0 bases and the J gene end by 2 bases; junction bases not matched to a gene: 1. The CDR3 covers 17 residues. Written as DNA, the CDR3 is TGCGCCAGCAGCCAAGATGGGACAGGGGCTGGGGCCAACGTCCTGACTTTC. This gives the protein CASSQDGTGAGANVLTF.

CDR3: CTTGDTEAFF. The CDR3 nucleotides read TGTACCACAGGGGACACTGAAGCTTTCTTT. The chain is built from TRBV28 and TRBJ1-1, with TRBD1 matching 7 bases. The CDR3 has 10 amino acids. From germline, CDR1 is MDHEN and CDR2 SYDVKM.

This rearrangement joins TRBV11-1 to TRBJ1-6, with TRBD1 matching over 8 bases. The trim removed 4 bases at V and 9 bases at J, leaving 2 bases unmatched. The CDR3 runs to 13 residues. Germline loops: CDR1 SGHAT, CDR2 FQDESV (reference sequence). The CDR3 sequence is CASSSDRASPLHF. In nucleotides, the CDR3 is TGTGCCAGCAGCTCGGACAGGGCTTCACCCCTCCACTTT.

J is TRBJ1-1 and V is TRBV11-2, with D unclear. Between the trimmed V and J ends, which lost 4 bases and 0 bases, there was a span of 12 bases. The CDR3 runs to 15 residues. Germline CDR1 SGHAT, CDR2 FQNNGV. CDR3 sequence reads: CASSSRVTVNTEAFF. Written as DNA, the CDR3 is TGTGCCAGCAGCTCTAGAGTTACTGTGAACACTGAAGCTTTCTTT.

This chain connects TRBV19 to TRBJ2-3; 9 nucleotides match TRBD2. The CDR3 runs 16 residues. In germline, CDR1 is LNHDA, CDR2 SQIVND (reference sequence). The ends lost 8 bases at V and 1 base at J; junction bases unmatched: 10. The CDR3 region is CASGGRREGGTDTQYF. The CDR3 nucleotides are TGTGCCAGTGGCGGGAGGCGGGAGGGAGGCACAGATACGCAGTATTTT.

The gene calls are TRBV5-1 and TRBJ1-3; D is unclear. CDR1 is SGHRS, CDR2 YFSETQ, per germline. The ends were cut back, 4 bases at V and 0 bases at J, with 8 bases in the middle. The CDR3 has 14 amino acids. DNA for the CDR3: TGCGCCAGCAGCGTACCAGACTCTGGAAACACCATATATTTT. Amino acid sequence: CASSVPDSGNTIYF.

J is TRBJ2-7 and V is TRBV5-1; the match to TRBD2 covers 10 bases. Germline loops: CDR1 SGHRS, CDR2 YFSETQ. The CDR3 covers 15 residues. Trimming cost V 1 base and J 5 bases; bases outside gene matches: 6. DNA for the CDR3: TGCGCCAGCAGCTTGAATAGCGGGAGGACGGACGAGCAGTACTTC. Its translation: CASSLNSGRTDEQYF.

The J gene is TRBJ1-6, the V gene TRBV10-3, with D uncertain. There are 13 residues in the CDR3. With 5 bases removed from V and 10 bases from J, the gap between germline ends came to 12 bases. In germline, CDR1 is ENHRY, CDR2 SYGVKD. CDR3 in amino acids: CAISPGLESPLHF. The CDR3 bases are TGTGCCATCAGTCCGGGGTTAGAATCACCCCTCCACTTT.

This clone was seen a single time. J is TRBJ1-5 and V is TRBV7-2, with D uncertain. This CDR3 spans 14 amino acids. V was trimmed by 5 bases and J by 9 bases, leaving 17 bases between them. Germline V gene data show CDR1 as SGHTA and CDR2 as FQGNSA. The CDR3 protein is CASSHGSVERPQHF. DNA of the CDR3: TGTGCCAGCAGCCACGGATCAGTTGAGCGGCCCCAGCATTTT.

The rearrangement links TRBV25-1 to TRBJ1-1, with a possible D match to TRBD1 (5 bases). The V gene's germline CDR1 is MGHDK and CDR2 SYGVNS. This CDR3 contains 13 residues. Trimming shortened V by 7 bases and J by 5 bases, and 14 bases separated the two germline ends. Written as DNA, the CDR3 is TGTGCCAGCATTTTCCAGGGCGGGACTGAAGCTTTCTTT. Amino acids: CASIFQGGTEAFF. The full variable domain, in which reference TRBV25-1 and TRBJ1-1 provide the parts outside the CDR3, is EADIYQTPRYLVIGTGKKITLECSQTMGHDKMYWYQQDPGMELHLIHYSYGVNSTEKGDLSSESTVSRIRTEHFPLTLESARPSHTSQYLCASIFQGGTEAFFGQGTRLTVV.